The rows below give T cell receptor beta chains drawn from one sample of a study of OX40 agonist ivuxolimab in advanced cancers. Only in-frame clones appear in the TCRdb table, and some are missing; sequencing was by immunoSEQ multiplex PCR. This repertoire shows tens of thousands of clones, approximately 80% found once; its top ten account for about 3.9%. The sequences come from CD4+ or CD8+ T cells sorted from blood, collected in a trial of the OX40 agonist ivuxolimab. The origin of the receptors is an adult with an advanced solid tumor such as melanoma, head and neck, liver or kidney cancer. Both conserved end residues are part of each CDR3. D genes are given only for firm matches. Expanded clones get a size class; other rows say once, few or many, or leave the size out.

NA	NA	TRBJ2-1	TRBV9	TGTGCCAGCAGCGTAGACGAAGCGCCCCGTGGTGAGCAGTTCTTC	CASSVDEAPRGEQFF
once	NA	TRBJ2-3	TRBV7-2	TGTGCCAGCAGCTTAGAGGCGGGGAGAGGGACAGATACGCAGTATTTT	CASSLEAGRGTDTQYF
NA	TRBD1	TRBJ1-4	TRBV7-9	TGTGCCAGCAGCTTAGGGCAGGGGGAGGAAAAACTGTTTTTT	CASSLGQGEEKLFF
NA	NA	TRBJ2-1	TRBV15	TGTGCCACCAGCGTTCAGAGCTCCTACAATGAGCAGTTCTTC	CATSVQSSYNEQFF
NA	TRBD1	TRBJ2-4	TRBV13	TGTGCCAGCAGCTCCCGGGACAGGGGGCGCACTCGGAACATTCAGTACTTC	CASSSRDRGRTRNIQYF
NA	TRBD2	TRBJ2-2	TRBV11-2	TGTGCCAGCAGCCCTCTGGGACTAGCGGGGTTGAAGCTGTTTTTT	CASSPLGLAGLKLFF
few	NA	TRBJ1-5	TRBV5-6	TGTGCCAGCAGCTTACAGGGAAATCAGCCCCAGCATTTT	CASSLQGNQPQHF
NA	NA	TRBJ2-5	TRBV29-1	TGCAGCGTTGAACGGGGCGGGACCCAGTACTTC	CSVERGGTQYF
medium-sized	NA	TRBJ1-1	TRBV10-2	TGCGCCAGCAGTGAGCTAACTGAAGCTTTCTTT	CASSELTEAFF
NA	TRBD1	TRBJ1-2	TRBV12-5	TGTGCTAGTGGTTTGGGTACCAGGGGGGACCTCTATGGCTACACCTTC	CASGLGTRGDLYGYTF
NA	NA	TRBJ2-6	TRBV28	TGTGCCAGCTGGGAGGGGGGAACTGGGGCCAACGTCCTGACTTTC	CASWEGGTGANVLTF
NA	TRBD1	TRBJ1-5	TRBV19	TGTGCCAGTAGCCTGGGACAGGGGGCGATCAATCAGCCCCAGCATTTT	CASSLGQGAINQPQHF
once	TRBD1	TRBJ2-7	TRBV6-5	TGTGCCAGCAGTCCCGGGACAGGGGCCTCCTACGAGCAGTACTTC	CASSPGTGASYEQYF
NA	TRBD1	TRBJ1-1	TRBV4-1	TGCGCCAGCAGCCATAGCAGGGGGAAGACTGAAGCTTTCTTT	CASSHSRGKTEAFF
NA	NA	TRBJ1-1	TRBV6-5	TGTGCCAGCACCAACCCGGGACGGCAGAACACTGAAGCTTTCTTT	CASTNPGRQNTEAFF
NA	TRBD1	TRBJ1-4	TRBV11-2	TGTGCCAGCAGCCCTCGGACAGGGCGGTATGAAAAACTGTTTTTT	CASSPRTGRYEKLFF
NA	TRBD1	TRBJ2-3	TRBV5-1	TGCGCCAGCAGCTTGCAGGGGGCGGTTGTCGATACGCAGTATTTT	CASSLQGAVVDTQYF
NA	TRBD1	TRBJ1-1	TRBV7-9	TGTGCCAGCAGCTTCGGGACAGGACCGAACACTGAAGCTTTCTTT	CASSFGTGPNTEAFF
NA	NA	TRBJ1-3	TRBV5-4	TGTGCCAGCAGCTTAGGCCGTGGGGACACCATATATTTT	CASSLGRGDTIYF
few	NA	TRBJ1-2	TRBV6-6	TGTGCCAGCAGTTACTCATCAGAGGGCTACACCTTC	CASSYSSEGYTF
once	NA	TRBJ2-7	TRBV27	TGTGCCAGCAGTTTATACCGGGGGGCGGGTTACGAGCAGTACTTC	CASSLYRGAGYEQYF
NA	TRBD1	TRBJ2-7	TRBV6-5	TGTGCCAGCAGACCGGACAGGGGGGCCTACGAGCAGTACTTC	CASRPDRGAYEQYF
NA	TRBD2	TRBJ2-1	TRBV6-6	TGTGCCAGCAGGGCGGGGGGACTAGCGGGAGGGGACGAGCAGTTCTTC	CASRAGGLAGGDEQFF
NA	NA	TRBJ2-3	TRBV27	TGTGCCAGCAGTCCTCCGGCCGGTTTTAGGGTGTCAGATACGCAGTATTTT	CASSPPAGFRVSDTQYF
NA	TRBD2	TRBJ2-1	TRBV11-2	TGTGCCAGCAGCACGACCGGGACTAGCGGGTCACAGCAGTTCTTC	CASSTTGTSGSQQFF
NA	NA	TRBJ2-1	TRBV5-1	TGCGCCAGCAGCTTGAGGGTAGTGGGGGACAATGAGCAGTTCTTC	CASSLRVVGDNEQFF
once	NA	TRBJ1-1	TRBV19	TGTGCCAGTAGTATAATCGGGGCAGGTGTGAACACTGAAGCTTTCTTT	CASSIIGAGVNTEAFF
NA	NA	TRBJ1-5	TRBV2	TGTGCCAGCAGTGTGGAACGTATTAATCAGCCCCAGCATTTT	CASSVERINQPQHF
NA	TRBD2	TRBJ2-2	TRBV7-2	TGTGCCAGCAGCGTGACTAGCGGGGGGGCCGGCGGGGAGCTGTTTTTT	CASSVTSGGAGGELFF
NA	NA	TRBJ1-3	TRBV15	TGTGCCACCAGCAGTTACAGGGATAGCGCTGGAAACACCATATATTTT	CATSSYRDSAGNTIYF
NA	TRBD1	TRBJ1-2	TRBV2	TGTGCCAGCAGCTCGAGGGGGGGACAGGGTGGCTACACCTTC	CASSSRGGQGGYTF
NA	NA	TRBJ1-4	TRBV15	TGTGCCACCAGTACACACGGCGGCATAAATGAAAAACTGTTTTTT	CATSTHGGINEKLFF
NA	NA	TRBJ1-4	TRBV6-5	TGTGCCAGCAGCCAGGGACGGAATAATGAAAAACTGTTTTTT	CASSQGRNNEKLFF
NA	NA	TRBJ1-2	TRBV19	TGTGCCAGTAGTCCAGCGCGCTCTTCTAACTATGGCTACACCTTC	CASSPARSSNYGYTF
NA	NA	TRBJ2-1	TRBV11-2	TGTGCCAGCAGCCAAAACAATGAGCAGTTCTTC	CASSQNNEQFF
once	TRBD1	TRBJ1-2	TRBV2	TGTGCCAGCAGTCGGACAGGGGGGAACTATGGCTACACCTTC	CASSRTGGNYGYTF
NA	TRBD2	TRBJ2-3	TRBV4-3	TGCGCCAGCAGCCAAGATCGTCCTAGCGGGGGGGCAGATACGCAGTATTTT	CASSQDRPSGGADTQYF
NA	NA	TRBJ1-2	TRBV5-4	TGTGCCAGCAGCTTAAGCGGTTATAACTATGGCTACACCTTC	CASSLSGYNYGYTF
NA	NA	TRBJ1-5	TRBV15	TGTGCCACCAGCAGGACAGACGATCAGCCCCAGCATTTT	CATSRTDDQPQHF
NA	TRBD2	TRBJ2-7	TRBV18	TGTGCCAGCTCAACAGGACTAGCGGACTCCTACGAGCAGTACTTC	CASSTGLADSYEQYF
NA	NA	TRBJ1-2	TRBV29-1	TGCAGCGTGAAACAGGGCACCTATGGCTACACCTTC	CSVKQGTYGYTF
NA	TRBD2	TRBJ2-1	TRBV4-1	TGCGCCAGCAGCCAACTAGGGACTAGCGGGAGTGAGCAGTTCTTC	CASSQLGTSGSEQFF
NA	NA	TRBJ2-3	TRBV18	TGTGCCAGCTCGTTACTCCCCCCAAGCACAGATACGCAGTATTTT	CASSLLPPSTDTQYF
NA	TRBD2	TRBJ2-1	TRBV7-9	TGTGCCAGCAGCTTACACGGGAGGGCCACCGATGAGCAGTTCTTC	CASSLHGRATDEQFF
NA	TRBD1	TRBJ1-5	TRBV30	TGTGCCTGGAGTGTGTTACAGGGGGCGCAGGGCAATCAGCCCCAGCATTTT	CAWSVLQGAQGNQPQHF
NA	TRBD1	TRBJ1-1	TRBV4-3	TGCGCCAGCAGCAAGACCACCCGCTTTGTACAGGGGCCCGATCTAATGAACACTGAAGCTTTCTTT	CASSKTTRFVQGPDLMNTEAFF
medium-sized	TRBD1	TRBJ2-7	TRBV18	TGTGCCAGCTCCGGACAGGGGGAGGACGAGCAGTACTTC	CASSGQGEDEQYF
medium-sized	TRBD1	TRBJ1-1	TRBV5-1	TGCGCCAGCAGCTCCGACAGGGGAGTAACTGAAGCTTTCTTT	CASSSDRGVTEAFF
NA	NA	TRBJ1-1	TRBV11-2	TGTGCCAGCAGCGGGCCGGGATTTGCGAAGAACACTGAAGCTTTCTTT	CASSGPGFAKNTEAFF
NA	NA	TRBJ1-1	TRBV5-1	TGCGCCAGCTCCCTGAACGCTGTTGTGGGCACTGAAGCTTTCTTT	CASSLNAVVGTEAFF
NA	NA	TRBJ1-1	TRBV19	TGTGCCAGTAGCCAATTAACAGGGAACACTGAAGCTTTCTTT	CASSQLTGNTEAFF
NA	NA	TRBJ2-7	TRBV21-1	TGTGCCACCGGGGGGCCGTCCTACGAGCAGTACTTC	CATGGPSYEQYF
NA	TRBD1	TRBJ2-6	TRBV18	TGTGCCAGCTCGGACAGGGTTACTGGGGCCAACGTCCTGACTTTC	CASSDRVTGANVLTF